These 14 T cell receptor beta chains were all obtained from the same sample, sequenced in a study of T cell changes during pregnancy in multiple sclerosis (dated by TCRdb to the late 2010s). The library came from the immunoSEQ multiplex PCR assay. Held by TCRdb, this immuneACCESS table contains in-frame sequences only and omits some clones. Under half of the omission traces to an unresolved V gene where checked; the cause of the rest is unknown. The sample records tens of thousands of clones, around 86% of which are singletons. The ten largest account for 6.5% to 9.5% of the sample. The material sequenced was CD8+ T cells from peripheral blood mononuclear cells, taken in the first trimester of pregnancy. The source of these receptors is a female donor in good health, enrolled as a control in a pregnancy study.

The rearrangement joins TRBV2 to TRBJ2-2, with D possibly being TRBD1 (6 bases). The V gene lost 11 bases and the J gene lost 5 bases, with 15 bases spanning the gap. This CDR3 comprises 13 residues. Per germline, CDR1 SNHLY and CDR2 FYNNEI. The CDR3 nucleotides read TGTGCCTCGAAGGGGGTTGGAACCGGGGAGCTGTTTTTT. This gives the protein CASKGVGTGELFF.

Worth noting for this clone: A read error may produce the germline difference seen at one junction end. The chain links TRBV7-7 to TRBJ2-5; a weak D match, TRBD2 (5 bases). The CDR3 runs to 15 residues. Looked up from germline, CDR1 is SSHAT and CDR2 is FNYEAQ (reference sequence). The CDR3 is CASSLGVGPGETQYF. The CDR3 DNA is TGTGCTAGCAGCTTGGGAGTCGGACCCGGGGAGACCCAGTACTTC. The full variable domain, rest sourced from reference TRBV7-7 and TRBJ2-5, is GAGVSQSPRYKVTKRGQDVTLRCDPISSHATLYWYQQALGQGPEFLTYFNYEAQPDKSGLPSDRFSAERPEGSISTLTIQRTEQRDSAMYRCASSLGVGPGETQYFGPGTRLLVL.

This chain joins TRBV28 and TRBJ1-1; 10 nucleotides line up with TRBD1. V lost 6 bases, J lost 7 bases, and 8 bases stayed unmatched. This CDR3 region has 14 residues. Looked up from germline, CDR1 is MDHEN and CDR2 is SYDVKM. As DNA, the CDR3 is TGTGCCAGCAGGGTTGACAGGGGGCTAGATGAAGCTTTCTTT. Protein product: CASRVDRGLDEAFF.

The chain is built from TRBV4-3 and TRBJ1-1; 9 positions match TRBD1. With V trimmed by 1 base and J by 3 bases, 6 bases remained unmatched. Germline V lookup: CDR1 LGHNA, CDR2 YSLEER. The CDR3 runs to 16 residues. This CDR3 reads CASSQARQGVDTEAFF. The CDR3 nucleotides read TGCGCCAGCAGCCAAGCCAGACAGGGGGTCGACACTGAAGCTTTCTTT.

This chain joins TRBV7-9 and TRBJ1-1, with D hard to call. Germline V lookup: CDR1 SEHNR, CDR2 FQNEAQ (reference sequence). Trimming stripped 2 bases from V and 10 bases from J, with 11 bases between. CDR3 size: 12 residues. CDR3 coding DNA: TGTGCCAGCAGCTTAACGGCGGAGGGAGCTTTCTTT. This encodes CASSLTAEGAFF.

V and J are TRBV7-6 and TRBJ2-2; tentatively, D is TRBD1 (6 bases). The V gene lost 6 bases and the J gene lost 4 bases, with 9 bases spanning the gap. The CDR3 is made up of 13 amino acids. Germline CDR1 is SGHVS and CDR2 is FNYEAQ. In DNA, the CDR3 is TGTGCCAGCAGTCGGACAGTCACCGGGGAGCTGTTTTTT. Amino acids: CASSRTVTGELFF. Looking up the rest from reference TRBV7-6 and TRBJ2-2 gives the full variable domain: GAGVSQSPRYKVTKRGQDVALRCDPISGHVSLYWYRQALGQGPEFLTYFNYEAQQDKSGLPNDRFSAERPEGSISTLTIQRTEQRDSAMYRCASSRTVTGELFFGEGSRLTVL.

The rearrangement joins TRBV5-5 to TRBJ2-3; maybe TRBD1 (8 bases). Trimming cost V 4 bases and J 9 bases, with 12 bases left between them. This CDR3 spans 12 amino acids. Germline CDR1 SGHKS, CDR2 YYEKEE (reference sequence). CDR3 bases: TGTGCCAGCAGCGGGGGGGACAGGACGCAGTATTTT. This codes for CASSGGDRTQYF.

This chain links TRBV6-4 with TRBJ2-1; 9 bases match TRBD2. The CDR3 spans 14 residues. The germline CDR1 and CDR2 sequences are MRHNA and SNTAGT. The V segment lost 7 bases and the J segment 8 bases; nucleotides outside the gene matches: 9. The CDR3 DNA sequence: TGTGCCAGCAACGCCGGGACTAGCAGCGATGAGCAGTTCTTC. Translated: CASNAGTSSDEQFF.

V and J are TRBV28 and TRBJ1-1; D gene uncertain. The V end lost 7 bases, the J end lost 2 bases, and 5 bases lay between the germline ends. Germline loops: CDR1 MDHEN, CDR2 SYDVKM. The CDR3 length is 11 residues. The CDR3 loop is CASNSNTEAFF. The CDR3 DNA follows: TGTGCCAGCAATTCAAACACTGAAGCTTTCTTT. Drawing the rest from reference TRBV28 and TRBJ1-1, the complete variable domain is DVKVTQSSRYLVKRTGEKVFLECVQDMDHENMFWYRQDPGLGLRLIYFSYDVKMKEKGDIPEGYSVSREKKERFSLILESASTNQTSMYLCASNSNTEAFFGQGTRLTVV.

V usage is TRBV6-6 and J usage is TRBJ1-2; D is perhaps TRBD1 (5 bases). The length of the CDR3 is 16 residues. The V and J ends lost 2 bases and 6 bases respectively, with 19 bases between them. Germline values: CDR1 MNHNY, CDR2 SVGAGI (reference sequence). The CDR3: CASSYPGTAREDGYTF. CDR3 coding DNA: TGTGCCAGCAGTTACCCCGGGACGGCGCGGGAGGATGGCTACACCTTC.

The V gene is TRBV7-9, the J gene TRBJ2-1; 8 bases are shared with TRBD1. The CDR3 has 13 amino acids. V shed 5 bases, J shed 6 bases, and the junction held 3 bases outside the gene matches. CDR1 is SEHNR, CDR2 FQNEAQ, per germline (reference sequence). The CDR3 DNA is TGTGCCAGCAGCCCCGGGACAGGCAATGAGCAGTTCTTC. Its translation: CASSPGTGNEQFF. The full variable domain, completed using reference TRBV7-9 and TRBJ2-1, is DTGVSQNPRHKITKRGQNVTFRCDPISEHNRLYWYRQTLGQGPEFLTYFQNEAQLEKSRLLSDRFSAERPKGSFSTLEIQRTEQGDSAMYLCASSPGTGNEQFFGPGTRLTVL.

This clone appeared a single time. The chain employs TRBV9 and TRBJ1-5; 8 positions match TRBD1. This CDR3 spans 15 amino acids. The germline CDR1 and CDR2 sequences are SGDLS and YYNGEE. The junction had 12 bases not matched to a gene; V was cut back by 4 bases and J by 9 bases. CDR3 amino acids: CASSPYGQGEGPQHF. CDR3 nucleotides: TGTGCCAGCAGCCCCTACGGACAGGGTGAAGGGCCCCAGCATTTT. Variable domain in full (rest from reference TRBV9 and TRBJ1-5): DSGVTQTPKHLITATGQRVTLRCSPRSGDLSVYWYQQSLDQGLQFLIQYYNGEERAKGNILERFSAQQFPDLHSELNLSSLELGDSALYFCASSPYGQGEGPQHFGDGTRLSIL.

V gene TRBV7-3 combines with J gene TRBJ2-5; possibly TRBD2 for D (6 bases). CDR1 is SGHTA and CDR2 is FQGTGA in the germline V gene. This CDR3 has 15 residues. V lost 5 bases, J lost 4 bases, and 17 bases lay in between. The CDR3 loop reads CASSPLGVGGETQYF. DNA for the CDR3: TGTGCCAGCAGCCCACTAGGGGTGGGAGGAGAGACCCAGTACTTC.

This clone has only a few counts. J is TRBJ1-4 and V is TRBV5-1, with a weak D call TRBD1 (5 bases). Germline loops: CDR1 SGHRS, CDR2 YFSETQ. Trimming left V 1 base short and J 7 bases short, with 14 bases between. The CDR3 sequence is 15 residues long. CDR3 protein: CASSLSSSQGEKLFF. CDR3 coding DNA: TGCGCCAGCAGCTTGTCGTCCTCTCAGGGTGAAAAACTGTTTTTT.